This record looks at one TCR beta chain sequence and its context. The CDR3 sequence is 14 residues long. The germline V gene has CDR1 SGHAT and CDR2 FQDESV (reference sequence). Trimming removed 1 base from V and 3 bases from J, with 9 bases in between. Here immunoSEQ multiplex PCR was the method, and the copy in TCRdb shows in-frame clones only, minus some. The sample has about 27,000 clones; 90% to 95% are singletons. This sample is drawn from a study of graft-versus-host responses after intestinal transplantation. Study overall: Anti-thymocyte globulin served as induction for all recipients, who then took tacrolimus and steroids for around 3 years.

The TCR sequence derives from a human patient who received an intestinal transplant, so some T cells may come from the graft donor. The chain recombines TRBV11-1 with TRBJ1-1; D not certain. The sample here was PBMCs, taken 18 days after transplant. The CDR3 nucleotides read TGTGCCAGCAGCTTAGATTCCGCCGACACTGAAGCTTTCTTT. Translating it yields CASSLDSADTEAFF.